These T cell receptor beta chains were read from a single sample in a study of T cell repertoires in cytomegalovirus infection. A single record per CDR3 protein comes from TCRdb applying MiXCR to the reads. This repertoire shows some 300,000 distinct CDR3 sequences, roughly a tenth found once; its top ten account for around 2.4%. The sequencing input was PBMCs. All receptors come from a human donor in good health (CMV status not recorded). Some clones in this sample may be carry-over from other donors' samples. Both conserved end residues are part of each CDR3. D genes are given only for firm matches. Clone size, where shown, is once, few, many, or a class for clones that have expanded.

V gene,J gene,clone size,D gene,CDR3 DNA,CDR3 protein
TRBV7-6,TRBJ2-1,.,.,TGTGCCAGCAGCTCGGACTGGATGCGTCCGGTTGAGCAGTTCTTC,CASSSDWMRPVEQFF
TRBV29-1,TRBJ1-2,few,.,TGCAGCGCCACTGAGGGAGGCGATGGCTACACCTTC,CSATEGGDGYTF
TRBV28,TRBJ2-5,many,.,TGTGCCAGCAGTTTGGCACTAGCCGGTGAGACCCAGTACTTC,CASSLALAGETQYF
TRBV12-3/TRBV12-4,TRBJ1-1,many,.,TGTGCCAGCAGTTTTGAGACAGAAGGACAGTCAAACACTGAAGCTTTCTTT,CASSFETEGQSNTEAFF
TRBV24-1,TRBJ2-3,few,.,TGTGCCACCAGTGATCAAGGGAGCTCCCCAGATACGCAGTATTTT,CATSDQGSSPDTQYF
TRBV6-2/TRBV6-3,TRBJ1-4,few,.,TGTGCCAGCAGACCGTTACGGACCTTAACCGTAGAAAAACTGTTTTTT,CASRPLRTLTVEKLFF
TRBV7-9,TRBJ2-1,many,.,TGTGCCAGCAGCCCTAGGGGGAATCCCTACAATGAGCAGTTCTTC,CASSPRGNPYNEQFF
TRBV20-1,TRBJ2-3,.,.,TGCAGTGCTAGCCAGGGGGAGGCAGATACGCAGTATTTT,CSASQGEADTQYF
TRBV20-1,TRBJ2-7,many,.,TGCAGTGCCGTGGGCCAGGGGTCCTACGAGCAGTACTTC,CSAVGQGSYEQYF
TRBV29-1,TRBJ2-3,many,TRBD1,TGCAGCGTTCGCCCGCCAGGACAGGCAGATACGCAGTATTTT,CSVRPPGQADTQYF
TRBV28,TRBJ1-4,many,TRBD1,TGTGCCAGCTCTGGGACAGCAACTAATGAAAAACTGTTTTTT,CASSGTATNEKLFF
TRBV6-1,TRBJ1-2,many,.,TGTGCCAGCAGACCGGGGACCTCGGACTATGGCTACACCTTC,CASRPGTSDYGYTF
TRBV10-3,TRBJ1-5,many,.,TGTGCCATCAGTGAGTCATATAGCGGCGGGGCCCAGCATTTT,CAISESYSGGAQHF
TRBV20-1,TRBJ2-1,many,.,TGCAGTGCTAGAGATGCCCTTAGCTCCTACAATGAGCAGTTCTTC,CSARDALSSYNEQFF
TRBV25-1,TRBJ1-2,many,TRBD1,TGTGCCAGCACTGGGGACAGGGGGAAGCGTGGCTACACCTTC,CASTGDRGKRGYTF
TRBV12-3/TRBV12-4,TRBJ2-1,.,TRBD2,TGTGCCAGCAGCTCTCTAGCGGGGGGCCGCGACTCCTACAATGAGCAGTTCTTC,CASSSLAGGRDSYNEQFF
TRBV20-1,TRBJ1-1,few,.,TGCAGTGCTAGAGACCGGGAGGACAGCTTCATGAACACTGAAGCTTTCTTT,CSARDREDSFMNTEAFF
TRBV4-1,TRBJ2-5,many,.,TGCGCCAGCAGCCAATCATCCGGGCCCGGGGAGACCCAGTACTTC,CASSQSSGPGETQYF
TRBV7-9,TRBJ1-1,many,.,TGTGCCAGCAGCACCTGGAGGGACGACACTGAAGCTTTCTTT,CASSTWRDDTEAFF
TRBV9,TRBJ2-1,few,TRBD2,TGTGCCAGCAGCGTAGAACTAGCGGGACGCTCACCGCCTGAGCAGTTCTTC,CASSVELAGRSPPEQFF
TRBV29-1,TRBJ1-2,many,.,TGCAGCGTTATGGATGGCTACACCTTC,CSVMDGYTF
TRBV20-1,TRBJ2-3,few,.,TGCAGTGCTCCGTTGGAGGGGGGGCGAATGAGAGATACGCAGTATTTT,CSAPLEGGRMRDTQYF
TRBV7-9,TRBJ1-2,many,.,TGTGCCAGCAGCTTGGGGGCTTCAGTTGGCTACACCTTC,CASSLGASVGYTF
TRBV7-8,TRBJ2-3,many,TRBD1,TGTGCCAGCAGGGGTACAGGGGTCAAATTAGGAGATACGCAGTATTTT,CASRGTGVKLGDTQYF
TRBV27,TRBJ2-1,many,TRBD1,TGTGCCAGCAACCTTGGACAGGGGACAGATGAGCAGTTCTTC,CASNLGQGTDEQFF
TRBV29-1,TRBJ2-6,few,.,TGCAGCGTTGCCCCACAGGCTGGGGCCAACGTCCTGACTTTC,CSVAPQAGANVLTF
TRBV14,TRBJ2-5,.,.,TGTGCCAGCAGCCAAACCAGGGACTTCTTAGACGGAGGAGAGACCCAGTACTTC,CASSQTRDFLDGGETQYF
TRBV29-1,TRBJ2-4,many,TRBD1,TGCAGCGTTGTAGTCAGGGGGCGACGTGGGAACATTCAGTACTTC,CSVVVRGRRGNIQYF
TRBV3-1,TRBJ2-7,many,.,TGTGCCAGCAGCCAAGGTTACGGACCTACCTACGAGCAGTACTTC,CASSQGYGPTYEQYF
TRBV20-1,TRBJ1-6,few,.,TGCAGCCCGAGGCTGGACGCTAATTCACCCCTCCACTTT,CSPRLDANSPLHF
TRBV7-7,TRBJ2-3,many,TRBD2,TGTGCTAGCAGCCCGACTAGCGGGGGTGCTAGCACAGATACGCAGTATTTT,CASSPTSGGASTDTQYF
TRBV4-1,TRBJ1-2,few,.,TGCGCCAGCAGCCGCGCGACCCAAGAGCCCGGCTATGGCTACACCTTC,CASSRATQEPGYGYTF
TRBV12-3/TRBV12-4,TRBJ1-1,many,.,TGTGCCAGCAGCCGTGGGACGGTTGAAGCTTTCTTT,CASSRGTVEAFF
TRBV20-1,TRBJ1-1,.,.,TGCAGTGCCGCGACTATTGGGCGGGGGGCGGCTGAAGCTTTCTTT,CSAATIGRGAAEAFF
TRBV19,TRBJ2-3,once,TRBD2,TGTGCCAGTACCTCCCCGAGAGGCGGGGGTATTACGACGCAGTATTTT,CASTSPRGGGITTQYF
TRBV12-3/TRBV12-4,TRBJ1-1,many,TRBD1,TGTGCCAGCAGGGACAGGGGATACACTGAAGCTTTCTTT,CASRDRGYTEAFF
TRBV5-4,TRBJ1-2,many,TRBD1,TGTGCCAGCAGCGTTGACAGGGTCGGGGGCTACACCTTC,CASSVDRVGGYTF
TRBV28,TRBJ2-3,many,.,TGTGCCAGCAGCGCTCCCCCAGATACGCAGTATTTT,CASSAPPDTQYF
TRBV5-1,TRBJ2-1,few,.,TGCGCCAGCAGCTATGCGGCCCATGAGCAGTTCTTC,CASSYAAHEQFF
TRBV2,TRBJ2-2,few,.,TGTGCCAGCAGGCCGGGACAAGAAGATAGGACCGGGGAGCTGTTTTTT,CASRPGQEDRTGELFF
TRBV7-3,TRBJ1-1,many,.,TGTGCCAGCAGCTCTGCCGTTGGGACTGAAGCTTTCTTT,CASSSAVGTEAFF
TRBV7-9,TRBJ1-1,many,TRBD1,TGTGCCAGCAGCCCTCCGGGACAGGGAGACACTGAAGCTTTCTTT,CASSPPGQGDTEAFF
TRBV28,TRBJ2-2,many,TRBD1,TGTGCCAGCAGTGGCTGGTCGGACAGGGGGCGAGCCGGGGAGCTGTTTTTT,CASSGWSDRGRAGELFF
TRBV2,TRBJ2-2,few,TRBD2,TGTGCCAGCCCGGTGAGCGGGGGCCCCACCGGGGAGCTGTTTTTT,CASPVSGGPTGELFF
TRBV6-1,TRBJ2-1,few,TRBD2,TGTGCCAGCAGTTGGAACGGGGGGGCGAATGAGCAGTTCTTC,CASSWNGGANEQFF
TRBV29-1,TRBJ1-1,many,.,TGCAGCGTTTACGGTGAAGCTTTCTTT,CSVYGEAFF
TRBV20-1,TRBJ1-2,few,.,TGCAGTGCTAGAGAAGGCACGGCCTTTTATGGCTACACCTTC,CSAREGTAFYGYTF
TRBV5-6,TRBJ2-1,many,.,TGTGCCAGCAGCGGGGGACCCGGCGGCAATGAGCAGTTCTTC,CASSGGPGGNEQFF
TRBV7-9,TRBJ2-1,many,.,TGTGCCAGCAGCTTAGGCGGTCAACCGTACAATGAGCAGTTCTTC,CASSLGGQPYNEQFF
TRBV20-1,TRBJ1-1,few,.,TGCAGTGCGGAGTACATGGGGGGCACTGAAGCTTTCTTT,CSAEYMGGTEAFF
TRBV2,TRBJ1-5,many,TRBD1,TGTGCCAGCAGTGTTAACAGGGGGTACGGTCAGCCCCAGCATTTT,CASSVNRGYGQPQHF
TRBV20-1,TRBJ2-3,.,.,TGCAGTGCTAGAGTTCCCGGGGGGCGATTCCTTTATTTT,CSARVPGGRFLYF
TRBV19,TRBJ2-1,many,TRBD2,TGTGCCAGTAGTAGGGGCGGGGGGCCTACCCGGAACAATGAGCAGTTCTTC,CASSRGGGPTRNNEQFF